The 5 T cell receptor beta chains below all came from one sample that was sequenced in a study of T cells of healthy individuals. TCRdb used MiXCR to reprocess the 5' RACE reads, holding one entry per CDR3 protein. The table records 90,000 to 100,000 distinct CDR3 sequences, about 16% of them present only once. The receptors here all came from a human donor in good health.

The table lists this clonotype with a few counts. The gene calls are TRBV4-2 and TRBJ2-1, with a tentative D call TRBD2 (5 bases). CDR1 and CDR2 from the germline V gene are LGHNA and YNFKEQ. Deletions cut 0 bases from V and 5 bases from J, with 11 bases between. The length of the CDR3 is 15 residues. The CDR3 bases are TGTGCCAGCAGCCAAGATGACTACTACAACAATGAGCAGTTCTTC. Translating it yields CASSQDDYYNNEQFF.

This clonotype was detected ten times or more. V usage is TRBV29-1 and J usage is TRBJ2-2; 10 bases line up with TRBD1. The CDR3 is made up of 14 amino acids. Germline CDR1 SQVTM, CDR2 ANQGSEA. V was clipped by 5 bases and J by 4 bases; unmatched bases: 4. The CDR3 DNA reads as TGCAGCGTTATTGGACAGGGGGGCACCGGGGAGCTGTTTTTT. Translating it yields CSVIGQGGTGELFF.

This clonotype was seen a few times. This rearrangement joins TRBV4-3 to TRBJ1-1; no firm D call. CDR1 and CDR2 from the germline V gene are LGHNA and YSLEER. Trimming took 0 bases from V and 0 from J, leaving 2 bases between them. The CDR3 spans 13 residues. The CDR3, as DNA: TGCGCCAGCAGCCAAGACTTGAACACTGAAGCTTTCTTT. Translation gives CASSQDLNTEAFF.

The DNA for the CDR3 is TGTGCCAGCAGCTTAACAGGACAGGGGGCGACCGGGGAGCTGTTTTTT. It specifies CASSLTGQGATGELFF. V is TRBV7-6 and J is TRBJ2-2; 11 positions match TRBD1. This CDR3 contains 16 residues. V was clipped by 2 bases and J by 5 bases; unmatched bases: 4. Germline V gene lookup returns CDR1 SGHVS and CDR2 FNYEAQ.

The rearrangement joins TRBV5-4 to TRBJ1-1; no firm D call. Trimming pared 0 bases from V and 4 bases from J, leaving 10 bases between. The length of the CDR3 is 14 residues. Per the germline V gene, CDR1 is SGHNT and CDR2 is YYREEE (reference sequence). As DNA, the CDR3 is TGTGCCAGCAGCTTGGGATTCGGGTCCACTGAAGCTTTCTTT. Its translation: CASSLGFGSTEAFF.